The 24 T cell receptor beta chains presented below share a single source sample, sequenced in a study of T cells in tuberculosis. Generated by immunoSEQ multiplex PCR, the TCRdb table keeps only in-frame clones and is missing some. The table lists tens of thousands of clones, 95% to 98% of them singletons, with roughly 6% in the top ten. The material sequenced was PBMCs. The origin of the receptors is a donor aged 10-29 years with latent tuberculosis or without tuberculosis infection.

The genes are TRBV4-3 and TRBJ2-7; 10 bases map to TRBD2. The length of the CDR3 is 15 residues. V shed 1 base, J shed 2 bases, and the junction held 2 bases outside the gene matches. Germline assignment: CDR1 LGHNA and CDR2 YSLEER. As DNA, the CDR3 is TGCGCCAGCAGCCAAGGGCTAGCGGGGGCCTACGAGCAGTACTTC. This encodes CASSQGLAGAYEQYF.

This sequence joins TRBV5-1 and TRBJ1-1; a possible D gene is TRBD1 (5 bases). V shed 0 bases and J shed 3 bases, with 12 bases lying between them. The length of the CDR3 is 15 residues. Germline V gives CDR1 SGHRS, CDR2 YFSETQ. Written as DNA, the CDR3 is TGCGCCAGCAGCTTGGCCACAAAAGGGGACACTGAAGCTTTCTTT. It encodes CASSLATKGDTEAFF.

This chain joins TRBV7-2 and TRBJ1-5; tentatively, D is TRBD1 (6 bases). The germline V gene encodes CDR1 SGHTA and CDR2 FQGNSA. This CDR3 spans 13 amino acids. Between the trimmed V and J ends, which lost 4 bases and 7 bases, there was a span of 11 bases. CDR3 DNA sequence: TGTGCCAGCAGCTCAGGGGTCCCACAGCCCCAGCATTTT. Residues: CASSSGVPQPQHF.

V usage is TRBV5-5 and J usage is TRBJ1-5; TRBD1 might be the D (6 bases). Deletions cut 3 bases from V and 2 bases from J, with 12 bases between. Germline V CDR1 and CDR2: SGHKS, YYEKEE (reference sequence). The CDR3 consists of 15 residues. CDR3 residues: CASSWGQGRNQPQHF. Written as DNA, the CDR3 is TGTGCCAGCAGCTGGGGCCAGGGGCGCAATCAGCCCCAGCATTTT.

CDR3: CASSPPGTGVIDTQYF. DNA for the CDR3: TGTGCCAGCAGCCCACCAGGGACAGGGGTTATTGATACGCAGTATTTT. V usage is TRBV7-9 and J usage is TRBJ2-3; 10 bases map to TRBD1. CDR1 is SEHNR and CDR2 is FQNEAQ in the germline V gene (reference sequence). Trimming removed 5 bases from V and 6 bases from J; junction bases left unmatched: 11. The CDR3 totals 16 residues.

This chain connects TRBV6-1 to TRBJ2-7; D not certain. The germline V and J ends were trimmed by 5 bases and 3 bases, with 2 bases remaining between them. Germline V gene data show CDR1 as MNHNS and CDR2 as SASEGT. The CDR3 has 10 amino acids. CDR3 sequence: CASSLYEQYF. Here the CDR3 DNA reads TGTGCCAGCAGTCTCTACGAGCAGTACTTC.

V and J are TRBV27 and TRBJ2-4; TRBD1 matches 8 bases. Germline CDR1 is MNHEY and CDR2 is SMNVEV (reference sequence). After removal of 7 bases from V and 7 bases from J, the junction contained 15 bases not matched to a gene. CDR3 size: 16 residues. In DNA, the CDR3 is TGTGCCAGCAAGCTGGGGTCCCACGACAGGGGCAACATTCAGTACTTC. Residues: CASKLGSHDRGNIQYF.

The chain employs TRBV30 and TRBJ2-7; no clear D. The V gene's germline CDR1 is GTSNPN and CDR2 SVGIG (reference sequence). This CDR3 has 15 amino acids. The DNA of the CDR3 is TGTGCTACGGCTCGTCGTAAATCGGGTCCTTACGAGCAGTACTTC. It codes for CATARRKSGPYEQYF. Complete variable domain (other parts from reference TRBV30 and TRBJ2-7): SQTIHQWPATLVQPVGSPLSLECTVEGTSNPNLYWYRQAAGRGLQLLFYSVGIGQISSEVPQNLSASRPQDRQFILSSKKLLLSDSGFYLCATARRKSGPYEQYFGPGTRLTVT.

The chain links TRBV2 to TRBJ1-5, with D possibly TRBD1 on 6 matching bases. Trimming removed 2 bases from V and 5 bases from J, with 13 bases in between. CDR3 length: 15 residues. Germline CDR1 is SNHLY and CDR2 is FYNNEI. Here the CDR3 reads CASSERGRGDQPQHF. As DNA, the CDR3 is TGTGCCAGCAGTGAAAGGGGCAGGGGCGATCAGCCCCAGCATTTT. Variable domain in full (rest from reference TRBV2 and TRBJ1-5): EPEVTQTPSHQVTQMGQEVILRCVPISNHLYFYWYRQILGQKVEFLVSFYNNEISEKSEIFDDQFSVERPDGSNFTLKIRSTKLEDSAMYFCASSERGRGDQPQHFGDGTRLSIL.

J is TRBJ2-3 and V is TRBV9; 14 nucleotides agree with TRBD2. The CDR3 loop spans 17 amino acids. V shed 2 bases, J shed 5 bases, and the junction held 7 bases outside the gene matches. Per the germline V gene, CDR1 is SGDLS and CDR2 is YYNGEE. The CDR3 DNA follows: TGTGCCAGCAGCGTTGCGACTAGCGGGAGGGCCAGAGATACGCAGTATTTT. Encoded protein: CASSVATSGRARDTQYF. The variable domain in full, completed from reference TRBV9 and TRBJ2-3, reads DSGVTQTPKHLITATGQRVTLRCSPRSGDLSVYWYQQSLDQGLQFLIQYYNGEERAKGNILERFSAQQFPDLHSELNLSSLELGDSALYFCASSVATSGRARDTQYFGPGTRLTVL.

This chain uses TRBV7-3 with TRBJ2-7; TRBD1 is a possible D gene (5 bases). CDR1 is SGHTA and CDR2 is FQGTGA in the germline V gene. V was cut by 5 bases and J by 6 bases, with 11 bases left in between. The CDR3 totals 12 residues. The CDR3 region is CASSPGQGEQYF. In nucleotides, the CDR3 is TGTGCCAGCAGCCCAGGACAAGGCGAGCAGTACTTC.

The chain links TRBV7-2 to TRBJ1-6; D remains unclear. The germline gives CDR1 SGHTA, CDR2 FQGNSA. The CDR3 contains 14 residues. V lost 5 bases and J lost 9, with 14 bases in between. CDR3 residues: CASSTRRRVSPLHF. The CDR3 DNA sequence: TGTGCCAGCAGCACCCGTAGACGGGTTTCACCCCTCCACTTT.

The CDR3 DNA reads as TGCAGCACTCCCGTAAGCGGGGGTTCCTACAATGAGCAGTTCTTC. This gives the protein CSTPVSGGSYNEQFF. This chain uses TRBV29-1 with TRBJ2-1; 8 bases map to TRBD2. This CDR3 is built from 15 residues. Unmatched junction bases numbered 10, after V lost 8 bases and J lost 1 base. Germline V gene lookup returns CDR1 SQVTM and CDR2 ANQGSEA.

The chain has TRBV18 and TRBJ1-3; TRBD1 agrees at 7 bases. The CDR3 has 16 amino acids. V gave up 4 bases and J gave up 0 bases; unmatched junction bases: 6. Germline lookup yields CDR1 KGHSH and CDR2 LQKENI. CDR3 amino acids: CASSQGQISSGNTIYF. The CDR3 coding sequence is TGTGCCAGCTCACAGGGACAGATTAGCTCTGGAAACACCATATATTTT.

The chain recombines TRBV15 with TRBJ2-7; 9 bases agree with TRBD1. Germline-derived CDR1 and CDR2 are LNHNV and YYDKDF (reference sequence). This CDR3 is 15 amino acids long. With V trimmed by 3 bases and J by 1 base, 4 bases remained unmatched. In DNA form, the CDR3 reads TGTGCCACCAGCAGCCGGGACAGGGCATCCTACGAGCAGTACTTC. Protein product: CATSSRDRASYEQYF.

The V call is TRBV4-3, the J call TRBJ2-1; D possibly corresponds to TRBD2 (7 bases). Trimming took off 0 bases at V and 8 bases at J, with 11 bases between the two ends. Germline loops: CDR1 LGHNA, CDR2 YSLEER. The CDR3 totals 14 residues. DNA of the CDR3: TGCGCCAGCAGCCAAGACGGGGGGCCGGATGAGCAGTTCTTC. Translating it yields CASSQDGGPDEQFF.

The chain links TRBV18 to TRBJ1-1, with D maybe TRBD1 (6 bases). CDR3 size: 15 residues. Germline V gives CDR1 KGHSH, CDR2 LQKENI. V dropped 3 bases and J dropped 0 bases, with 11 bases sitting between them. The CDR3 DNA is TGTGCCAGCTCACCTCCAGGGGTCATGAACACTGAAGCTTTCTTT. Translation gives CASSPPGVMNTEAFF.

The chain is built from TRBV15 and TRBJ1-6, with TRBD1 as a possible D gene (5 bases). CDR3 size: 21 residues. Between the trimmed V and J ends, which lost 4 bases and 0 bases, there was a span of 25 bases. Germline CDR1 and CDR2: LNHNV and YYDKDF (reference sequence). The DNA for the CDR3 is TGTGCCACCAGCACCCGAGGAGTCCAAAACAGGCTTAGCTCCTATAATTCACCCCTCCACTTT. Its translation is CATSTRGVQNRLSSYNSPLHF.

The chain uses TRBV30 and TRBJ2-7, with unresolved D. Germline V gene lookup returns CDR1 GTSNPN and CDR2 SVGIG (reference sequence). The CDR3 extends over 13 amino acids. The ends were cut back, 0 bases at V and 3 bases at J, with 9 bases in the middle. The CDR3 DNA sequence: TGTGCCTGGAGTGTACCAGAACGCTACGAGCAGTACTTC. Protein: CAWSVPERYEQYF.

V and J are TRBV7-2 and TRBJ2-1; 13 bases map to TRBD2. The CDR3 has 15 residues. V lost 6 bases to trimming and J lost 8 bases; unmatched junction nucleotides: 7. CDR1 is SGHTA, CDR2 FQGNSA, per germline. CDR3 sequence reads: CASSSGTSGVDEQFF. The CDR3 DNA sequence: TGTGCCAGCAGTTCCGGGACTAGCGGGGTCGATGAGCAGTTCTTC.

The rearrangement joins TRBV6-5 to TRBJ1-2, with D unresolved. V lost 4 bases to trimming and J lost 5 bases, with 8 bases between them. Per the germline V gene, CDR1 is MNHEY and CDR2 is SVGAGI. The CDR3 contains 12 residues. The CDR3 spells CASSSVSYGYTF. In nucleotides, the CDR3 is TGTGCCAGCAGTTCTGTCTCTTATGGCTACACCTTC.

This chain links TRBV2 with TRBJ1-2; 8 positions match TRBD1. V trimming: 7 bases; J trimming: 4 bases; junction bases outside the gene matches: 8. CDR3 size: 14 residues. The germline V gene encodes CDR1 SNHLY and CDR2 FYNNEI. CDR3 coding DNA: TGTGCCAGCACCGGGTTCGGGACAGGCTATGGCTACACCTTC. Translating it yields CASTGFGTGYGYTF.

The sample holds a few counts of this clone. The chain is built from TRBV25-1 and TRBJ1-2, with 10 bases matching TRBD1. In germline, CDR1 is MGHDK, CDR2 SYGVNS. Germline trimming cut 8 bases from V and 8 bases from J; bases unmatched to any gene: 8. The CDR3 runs to 13 residues. The CDR3, as DNA: TGTGCCAGCCCAGGACAGGGGGTTTCCGGCTACACCTTC. This codes for CASPGQGVSGYTF.

CDR3 region: CSAPDRVLGYNEQFF. The CDR3 DNA reads as TGCAGCGCCCCAGACAGGGTATTAGGATACAATGAGCAGTTCTTC. The V call is TRBV29-1, the J call TRBJ2-1; 7 bases agree with TRBD1. Germline CDR1 SQVTM, CDR2 ANQGSEA. V lost 7 bases and J lost 4; bases outside the gene matches: 13. The CDR3 totals 15 residues.